The 29 T cell receptor beta chains below come from one sample, sequenced in a study of T cell clones after liver transplantation. Alloreactive TCRbeta sequences came from sequencing proliferating CFSE-low cells in the MLR. No antigen has been identified for these receptors. Assay: immunoSEQ multiplex PCR; the TCRdb copy retains only in-frame clones and omits some. The sample holds about 2,200 clones, around 33% seen once. What was sequenced was CD8+ T cells from cultured PBMCs. Source of these receptors: a human patient who received a liver transplant. Some of the T cells might come from the graft donor.

This rearrangement joins TRBV25-1 to TRBJ2-5, with D unclear. Germline-derived CDR1 and CDR2 are MGHDK and SYGVNS. The CDR3 loop spans 13 amino acids. Trimming removed 3 bases at V and 4 bases at J, with 9 bases between. The CDR3 sequence: CASSELGLETQYF. DNA for the CDR3: TGTGCCAGCAGTGAGTTAGGGTTAGAGACCCAGTACTTC.

This clone is medium-sized. The genes are TRBV28 and TRBJ2-4; 7 nucleotides agree with TRBD2. The CDR3 extends over 16 amino acids. J lost 5 bases, V lost 1 base, and 8 bases had no gene match. Germline V gene sequence: CDR1 MDHEN, CDR2 SYDVKM. The CDR3 DNA reads as TGTGCCAGCAGTTTATATGGGGGGGAAGGCGAAAACATTCAGTACTTC. This translates into CASSLYGGEGENIQYF.

V is TRBV7-5 and J is TRBJ2-6. TRBV7-5 is a pseudogene. The length of the CDR3 is 17 residues. The CDR3 reads CARMPACRQSRANVLTF. CDR3 in DNA: TGTGCCAGAATGCCAGCGTGTAGACAAAGTCGGGCCAACGTCCTGACTTTC.

The chain combines TRBV7-9 with TRBJ1-1, with 9 nucleotides matching TRBD1. Germline trimming cut 1 base from V and 1 base from J; bases unmatched to any gene: 1. Germline V lookup: CDR1 SEHNR, CDR2 FQNEAQ (reference sequence). This CDR3 region has 15 residues. CDR3 sequence: CASSLVGQGNTEAFF. The CDR3 DNA reads as TGTGCCAGCAGCTTAGTGGGACAGGGGAACACTGAAGCTTTCTTT. Filled out from reference TRBV7-9 and TRBJ1-1, the complete variable domain reads DTGVSQNPRHKITKRGQNVTFRCDPISEHNRLYWYRQTLGQGPEFLTYFQNEAQLEKSRLLSDRFSAERPKGSFSTLEIQRTEQGDSAMYLCASSLVGQGNTEAFFGQGTRLTVV.

This clone rates as medium-sized. DNA of the CDR3: TGTGCCAGCAGGGCTGACAGGGCTTCCGATCAGCCCCAGCATTTT. Amino acids: CASRADRASDQPQHF. The J gene is TRBJ1-5, the V gene TRBV2; TRBD1 matches 7 bases. CDR3 length equals 15 residues. V shed 6 bases and J 5 bases; nucleotides not matched to a gene: 10. Per the germline V gene, CDR1 is SNHLY and CDR2 is FYNNEI.

The CDR3 loop reads CASSFLGSLADTQYF. The DNA of the CDR3 is TGTGCCAGCAGCTTCCTAGGTTCCCTGGCAGATACGCAGTATTTT. V and J are TRBV11-2 and TRBJ2-3; D unresolved. Germline lookup yields CDR1 SGHAT and CDR2 FQNNGV. This CDR3 comprises 15 residues. With 3 bases removed from V and 4 bases from J, the gap between germline ends came to 14 bases.

This clone was observed a few times. The chain joins TRBV28 to TRBJ2-1, with TRBD2 identical over 10 bases. Looked up from germline, CDR1 is MDHEN and CDR2 is SYDVKM. The length of the CDR3 is 15 residues. V dropped 5 bases and J dropped 7; count of bases not matched to a gene: 8. In DNA, the CDR3 is TGTGCCAGCAGTATAGCGGGAGGTGGAGGTAATGAGCAGTTCTTC. Translation gives CASSIAGGGGNEQFF.

This rearrangement joins TRBV21-1 to TRBJ2-7; the table's D gene call, TRBD2, was not cross checked with the DNA. TRBV21-1 is tagged as a pseudogene. The CDR3 loop spans 16 amino acids. In DNA, the CDR3 is TGTGCCAGCAGCAAAGCCTTAGCGGGAGGTCGGGTCGAGCAGTACTTC. Translation: CASSKALAGGRVEQYF.

The chain joins TRBV5-4 to TRBJ1-5; unclear D gene. The V end was cut by 0 bases, the J end by 9 bases, with 19 bases between. There are 16 residues in the CDR3. Germline CDR1 and CDR2: SGHNT and YYREEE (reference sequence). CDR3 protein: CASSLGGSAGQGPQHF. The CDR3 region has the DNA TGTGCCAGCAGCTTGGGAGGGTCGGCAGGCCAAGGGCCCCAGCATTTT. The whole variable domain, filled in from reference TRBV5-4 and TRBJ1-5, reads ETGVTQSPTHLIKTRGQQVTLRCSSQSGHNTVSWYQQALGQGPQFIFQYYREEENGRGNFPPRFSGLQFPNYSSELNVNALELDDSALYLCASSLGGSAGQGPQHFGDGTRLSIL.

This clone is large by share. This chain uses TRBV27 with TRBJ2-7; 7 bases map to TRBD2. V trimming: 3 bases; J trimming: 2 bases; junction bases outside the gene matches: 4. The CDR3 contains 14 residues. CDR1 and CDR2 from the germline V gene are MNHEY and SMNVEV (reference sequence). The DNA of the CDR3 is TGTGCCAGCAGTTTGGGCGGGAGACCCTACGAGCAGTACTTC. Encoded protein: CASSLGGRPYEQYF.

In its sample, this clone ranks as medium-sized. The gene calls are TRBV2 and TRBJ1-4, with no clear D. V lost 7 bases, J lost 6 bases, and 9 bases lay in between. Germline V gene lookup returns CDR1 SNHLY and CDR2 FYNNEI. This CDR3 has 12 residues. Here the CDR3 DNA reads TGTGCCAGCACAGTCCTATATGAAAAACTGTTTTTT. The encoded protein is CASTVLYEKLFF.

This clone was counted only a few times. This chain uses TRBV30 with TRBJ1-2; D not certain. Germline V lookup: CDR1 GTSNPN, CDR2 SVGIG (reference sequence). Trimming took off 0 bases at V and 8 bases at J, with 7 bases between the two ends. The CDR3 has 11 residues. The CDR3, as DNA: TGTGCCTGGAGTGTAGGGTACGGCTACACCTTC. Translating it yields CAWSVGYGYTF.

By its share, this clone is medium-sized. The CDR3 loop is CASSLAGSYNEQFF. The CDR3 bases are TGTGCCAGCAGTTTAGCGGGGTCGTACAATGAGCAGTTCTTC. This rearrangement joins TRBV6-5 to TRBJ2-1; 8 nucleotides line up with TRBD2. CDR3 length: 14 amino acids. The V segment lost 4 bases and the J segment 4 bases; nucleotides outside the gene matches: 3. Germline V gene data show CDR1 as MNHEY and CDR2 as SVGAGI.

The J gene is TRBJ1-1, the V gene TRBV5-4; the D gene is possibly TRBD1 (5 bases). The CDR3 covers 14 residues. CDR1 is SGHNT, CDR2 YYREEE, per germline (reference sequence). The V end was cut by 2 bases, the J end by 10 bases, with 18 bases between. CDR3 bases: TGTGCCAGCAGCTTTTTAGACGGAGGGGCTGGAGCTTTCTTT. Its translation is CASSFLDGGAGAFF. Together with reference TRBV5-4 and TRBJ1-1, the CDR3 gives the full variable domain: ETGVTQSPTHLIKTRGQQVTLRCSSQSGHNTVSWYQQALGQGPQFIFQYYREEENGRGNFPPRFSGLQFPNYSSELNVNALELDDSALYLCASSFLDGGAGAFFGQGTRLTVV.

This chain uses TRBV19 with TRBJ1-1, with D possibly being TRBD1 (5 bases). V gave up 7 bases and J gave up 2 bases, with 14 bases separating them. CDR1 is LNHDA, CDR2 SQIVND, per germline (reference sequence). This CDR3 spans 14 amino acids. The CDR3 region is CASTAAGANTEAFF. CDR3 in DNA: TGTGCCAGTACCGCCGCCGGGGCCAACACTGAAGCTTTCTTT.

This clone was counted between two and nine times. The chain has TRBV9 and TRBJ2-1; TRBD2 aligns across 8 bases. CDR1 is SGDLS, CDR2 YYNGEE, per germline. V dropped 4 bases and J dropped 0; count of bases not matched to a gene: 6. The CDR3 covers 16 residues. The CDR3 loop reads CASSHSGASSYNEQFF. The DNA of the CDR3 is TGTGCCAGCAGCCATAGCGGGGCTAGCTCCTACAATGAGCAGTTCTTC.

This clone ranks as medium-sized (0.01 to 0.1%). V is TRBV4-1 and J is TRBJ2-1; TRBD1 is a possible D gene (6 bases). V was cut by 4 bases and J by 4 bases, with 20 bases left in between. The germline V gene encodes CDR1 MGHRA and CDR2 YSYEKL. The CDR3 is made up of 17 amino acids. The CDR3 spells CASSPDPYRESYNEQFF. The DNA for the CDR3 is TGCGCCAGCAGCCCCGACCCGTACAGGGAAAGTTACAATGAGCAGTTCTTC.

The rearrangement links TRBV27 to TRBJ1-5; D not certain. Germline V gene data show CDR1 as MNHEY and CDR2 as SMNVEV (reference sequence). This CDR3 region has 14 residues. Trimming removed 6 bases at V and 3 bases at J, with 12 bases between. The CDR3 nucleotides are TGTGCCAGCAGATCGGGTTGGGCCAATCAGCCCCAGCATTTT. Its translation is CASRSGWANQPQHF.

The chain carries TRBV7-3 and TRBJ2-7; D remains unclear. CDR1 and CDR2 (germline): SGHTA, FQGTGA. Between the trimmed V and J ends, which lost 3 bases and 0 bases, there was a span of 12 bases. The CDR3 length is 15 residues. For the CDR3, the DNA is TGTGCCAGCAGCTTCGGTTTCGATAGCTCCTACGAGCAGTACTTC. Its translation is CASSFGFDSSYEQYF.

By share of the sample, this clone is hyperexpanded. The CDR3 nucleotides are TGTGCCAGCAGTTTAAGTCAGGGGACTCAGCCCCAGCATTTT. It specifies CASSLSQGTQPQHF. The rearrangement uses TRBV27 and TRBJ1-5; D is possibly TRBD1 (6 bases). V shed 2 bases and J shed 6 bases, with 11 bases lying between them. This CDR3 is 14 amino acids long. Germline V gives CDR1 MNHEY, CDR2 SMNVEV (reference sequence).

The rearrangement joins TRBV4-2 to TRBJ2-7, with 7 nucleotides matching TRBD2. CDR3 length equals 16 residues. Germline V CDR1 and CDR2: LGHNA, YNFKEQ. J was trimmed by 1 base and V by 5 bases; bases with no gene match: 11. CDR3 sequence reads: CASSLGGGASSYEQYF. In nucleotides, the CDR3 is TGTGCCAGCAGCTTGGGGGGAGGGGCCTCGTCCTACGAGCAGTACTTC.

In its sample, this clone was seen a few times. V gene TRBV19 combines with J gene TRBJ1-1, with D perhaps matching TRBD1 (5 bases). The germline V and J ends were trimmed by 7 bases and 2 bases, with 17 bases remaining between them. CDR3 length equals 15 residues. Germline V gene data show CDR1 as LNHDA and CDR2 as SQIVND (reference sequence). CDR3 sequence reads: CASTPGGPSNTEAFF. Here the CDR3 DNA reads TGTGCCAGTACCCCCGGGGGACCTTCAAACACTGAAGCTTTCTTT.

Judged by abundance, this clone is medium-sized. The chain recombines TRBV27 with TRBJ2-1, with D perhaps TRBD1 or TRBD2 (5 bases each). Trimming took off 4 bases at V and 9 bases at J, with 7 bases between the two ends. CDR3 length: 11 amino acids. CDR1 and CDR2 (germline): MNHEY, SMNVEV (reference sequence). CDR3 region: CASSWGFEQFF. CDR3 sequence (DNA): TGTGCCAGCAGTTGGGGGTTTGAGCAGTTCTTC.

Sample share makes this clone medium-sized. The V gene is TRBV27, the J gene TRBJ2-7; D gene uncertain. There are 13 residues in the CDR3. Germline loops: CDR1 MNHEY, CDR2 SMNVEV (reference sequence). V dropped 2 bases and J dropped 1 base, with 6 bases sitting between them. The CDR3 reads CASSLAESYEQYF. The CDR3 DNA follows: TGTGCCAGCAGTTTAGCCGAGTCCTACGAGCAGTACTTC.

In its sample, this clone ranks as large. The chain joins TRBV14 to TRBJ2-7; 8 nucleotides line up with TRBD1. Trimming at V came to 8 bases and at J to 4 bases, leaving 7 bases not matched to a gene. Germline CDR1 SGHDN, CDR2 FVKESK. CDR3 length equals 13 residues. The CDR3 nucleotides read TGTGCCAGCGCCGGGACAGGTGGATACGAGCAGTACTTC. Protein product: CASAGTGGYEQYF. Variable domain in full (rest from reference TRBV14 and TRBJ2-7): EAGVTQFPSHSVIEKGQTVTLRCDPISGHDNLYWYRRVMGKEIKFLLHFVKESKQDESGMPNNRFLAERTGGTYSTLKVQPAELEDSGVYFCASAGTGGYEQYFGPGTRLTVT.

The chain combines TRBV6-6 with TRBJ1-5; D ambiguous. Between the trimmed V and J ends, which lost 6 bases and 2 bases, there was a span of 14 bases. Per germline, CDR1 MNHNY and CDR2 SVGAGI (reference sequence). The CDR3 sequence is 15 residues long. The CDR3 reads CASSSGTLGNQPQHF. The CDR3 nucleotides read TGTGCCAGCAGCTCGGGTACCCTGGGCAATCAGCCCCAGCATTTT.

The V and J genes are TRBV28 and TRBJ1-2; D gene unclear. Per germline, CDR1 MDHEN and CDR2 SYDVKM. The CDR3 has 16 amino acids. V gave up 4 bases and J gave up 8 bases, with 23 bases separating them. The CDR3 here is CASSSYNEGLPFGYTF. The CDR3 DNA follows: TGTGCCAGCAGTTCATACAATGAGGGATTACCCTTCGGCTACACCTTC.

The table lists this clone with a few counts. The V and J genes are TRBV11-2 and TRBJ2-1, with D possibly being TRBD1 or TRBD2 (5 bases each). V gave up 1 base and J gave up 2 bases, with 12 bases separating them. Per the germline V gene, CDR1 is SGHAT and CDR2 is FQNNGV. The CDR3 is 16 residues long. CDR3 sequence: CASSLGPGTPYNEQFF. The CDR3 DNA reads TGTGCCAGCAGCTTAGGTCCAGGGACCCCCTACAATGAGCAGTTCTTC.

This clone has a handful of counts. The genes are TRBV28 and TRBJ2-1; D remains ambiguous. CDR1 and CDR2 (germline): MDHEN, SYDVKM. The CDR3 is made up of 13 amino acids. Trimming pared 5 bases from V and 5 bases from J, leaving 10 bases between. For the CDR3, the DNA is TGTGCCAGCAGTATCGGACGGAACAATGAGCAGTTCTTC. As protein: CASSIGRNNEQFF.